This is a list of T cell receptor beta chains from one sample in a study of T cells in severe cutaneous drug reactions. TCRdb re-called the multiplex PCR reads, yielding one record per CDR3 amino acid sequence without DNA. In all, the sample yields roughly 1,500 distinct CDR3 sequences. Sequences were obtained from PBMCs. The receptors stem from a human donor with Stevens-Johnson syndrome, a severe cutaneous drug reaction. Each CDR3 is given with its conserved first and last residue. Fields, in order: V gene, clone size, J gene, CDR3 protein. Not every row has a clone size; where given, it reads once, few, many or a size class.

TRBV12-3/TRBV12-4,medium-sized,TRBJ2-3,CASSRQVSTDTQYF
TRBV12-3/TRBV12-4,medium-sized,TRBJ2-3,CASSFVMDTQYF
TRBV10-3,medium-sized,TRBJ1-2,CAISEGQGRRDYGYTF
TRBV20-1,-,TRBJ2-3,CSARETWTSGGQDTQYF
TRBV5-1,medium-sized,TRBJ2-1,CASSSGTSPYNEQFF
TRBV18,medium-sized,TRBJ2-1,CASSPPENGYNEQFF
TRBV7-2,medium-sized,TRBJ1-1,CASSIGRGNTEAFF
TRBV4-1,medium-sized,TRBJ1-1,CASRQGDSRTEAFF
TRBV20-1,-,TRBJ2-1,CSALGLSNNEQFF
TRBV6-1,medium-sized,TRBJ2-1,CASRQRRGDNEQFF
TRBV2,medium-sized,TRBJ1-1,CASGGTGGRDTEAFF
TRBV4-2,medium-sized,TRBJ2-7,CASSQVGEQYF
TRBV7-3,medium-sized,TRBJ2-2,CASSLDEFTGELFF
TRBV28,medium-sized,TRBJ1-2,CASSPPGAGYTF
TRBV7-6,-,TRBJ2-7,CASSLYLGSYEQYF
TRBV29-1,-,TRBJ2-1,CSVPRGGTYNEQFF
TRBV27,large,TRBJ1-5,CASSLARNQPQHF
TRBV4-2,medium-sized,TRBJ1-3,CASSQDVGSGGPRSRNTIYF
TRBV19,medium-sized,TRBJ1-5,CASSATGTGGQPQHF
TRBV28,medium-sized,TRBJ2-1,CASSFKSSYNEQFF
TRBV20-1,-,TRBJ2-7,CSASGTSSSYEQYF
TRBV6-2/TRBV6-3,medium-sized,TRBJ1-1,CASSWTSYTEAFF
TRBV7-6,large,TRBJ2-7,CASSLLAGPSYEQYF
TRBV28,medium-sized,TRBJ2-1,CASSLAFGTSGSEQQFF
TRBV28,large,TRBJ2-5,CASSSPGRRGAQETQYF
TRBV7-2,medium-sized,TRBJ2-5,CASSLVGGAELLQETQYF